These T cell receptor beta chains were read from a single sample in a study of T cells in Graves' hyperthyroidism and ophthalmopathy. TCRdb analysed the multiplex PCR reads with MiXCR anew, one entry per CDR3 protein. The data contain roughly 170,000 distinct CDR3 sequences, less than 10% of them singletons. Sequencing used blood. The source of these receptors is a woman younger than 30 with Graves' hyperthyroidism that later progressed to Graves' ophthalmopathy. CDR3s include the opening cysteine and the closing phenylalanine or tryptophan. The D gene is left open where the match is weak. Size tells how often a clone was seen (once, few, many) or the class of an expanded clone, and some rows leave it out.

d_gene	v_gene	j_gene	abundance	CDR3aa	CDR3nt
-	TRBV28	TRBJ2-3	-	CASRAGTLGPAGHTDTQYF	TGTGCCAGCAGGGCCGGGACCCTTGGACCCGCCGGGCACACAGATACGCAGTATTTT
TRBD2	TRBV19	TRBJ2-2	few	CASSILSGGVNTGELFF	TGTGCCAGTAGTATCCTTAGCGGGGGGGTGAACACCGGGGAGCTGTTTTTT
-	TRBV7-2	TRBJ2-2	many	CASRPRRTGELFF	TGTGCCAGCAGGCCCAGGCGAACGGGGGAGCTGTTTTTT
-	TRBV30	TRBJ2-7	many	CAWSDRDYEQYF	TGTGCCTGGAGTGACAGAGACTACGAGCAGTACTTC
-	TRBV9	TRBJ2-6	-	CASSVGGSEKTAPGANVLTF	TGTGCCAGCAGCGTAGGTGGTTCTGAGAAGACGGCCCCTGGGGCCAACGTCCTGACTTTC
TRBD1	TRBV19	TRBJ2-2	many	CASTGAGELFF	TGTGCCAGCACAGGGGCCGGGGAGCTGTTTTTT
-	TRBV7-2	TRBJ2-3	many	CASSRDPGQYF	TGTGCCAGCAGCAGGGACCCGGGGCAGTATTTT
-	TRBV2	TRBJ1-4	many	CASNEQGSGNEKLFF	TGTGCCAGCAACGAACAGGGCAGTGGTAATGAAAAACTGTTTTTT
-	TRBV14	TRBJ1-5	many	CASSQGLGQPQHF	TGTGCCAGCAGCCAAGGCCTTGGGCAGCCCCAGCATTTT
-	TRBV20-1	TRBJ1-1	many	CSLLPGNTEAFF	TGCAGTCTATTACCGGGAAACACTGAAGCTTTCTTT
TRBD2	TRBV20-1	TRBJ2-2	many	CSAKSSGNTGELFF	TGCAGTGCTAAGTCTAGCGGAAACACCGGGGAGCTGTTTTTT
-	TRBV6-1	TRBJ1-2	many	CASSQQGYGYTF	TGTGCCAGCAGTCAACAGGGTTATGGCTACACCTTC
-	TRBV28	TRBJ1-2	many	CASSAPDNYGYTF	TGTGCCAGCAGTGCCCCAGATAACTATGGCTACACCTTC
-	TRBV6-1	TRBJ2-1	many	CASRGGGSFNNEQFF	TGTGCCAGCAGGGGAGGAGGATCCTTTAACAATGAGCAGTTCTTC
TRBD1	TRBV18	TRBJ1-2	-	CASSPTFRDRGRGYGYTF	TGTGCCAGCTCACCTACCTTCCGGGACAGGGGGCGAGGATATGGCTACACCTTC
TRBD1	TRBV6-1	TRBJ2-2	many	CASSLIGQGLGDTGELFF	TGTGCCAGCAGTTTAATAGGACAGGGACTCGGTGACACCGGGGAGCTGTTTTTT
-	TRBV20-1	TRBJ2-5	many	CSASKGAGQETQYF	TGCAGTGCTAGTAAGGGGGCGGGACAAGAGACCCAGTACTTC
-	TRBV2	TRBJ2-2	many	CASLREGGELFF	TGTGCCAGCTTACGAGAGGGCGGGGAGCTGTTTTTT
-	TRBV30	TRBJ2-5	many	CAWSANRRTSQETQYF	TGTGCCTGGAGCGCCAACCGACGGACATCTCAAGAGACCCAGTACTTC
-	TRBV20-1	TRBJ1-6	-	CSARREGPNSPLHF	TGCAGTGCTAGAAGAGAGGGACCAAATTCACCCCTCCACTTT
TRBD1	TRBV9	TRBJ2-7	many	CASSHGQGLDAYEQYF	TGTGCCAGCAGCCATGGACAGGGGTTGGATGCCTACGAGCAGTACTTC
-	TRBV5-6	TRBJ2-1	few	CASSSGSFNEQFF	TGTGCCAGCAGCTCCGGGAGCTTCAATGAGCAGTTCTTC
-	TRBV20-1	TRBJ2-1	many	CSARGRVARYNEQFF	TGCAGTGCTAGAGGACGGGTAGCGCGATACAATGAGCAGTTCTTC
TRBD2	TRBV29-1	TRBJ2-7	-	CSVYRTSGSTEQYF	TGCAGCGTTTACCGGACTAGCGGGAGTACCGAGCAGTACTTC
TRBD1	TRBV7-9	TRBJ2-1	many	CASSPFEGGQYNEQFF	TGTGCCAGCAGCCCGTTTGAAGGGGGCCAATACAATGAGCAGTTCTTC
-	TRBV29-1	TRBJ1-2	-	CSVEDPIGLNYGYTF	TGCAGCGTTGAAGATCCTATTGGGCTTAACTATGGCTACACCTTC
TRBD1	TRBV6-1	TRBJ1-3	many	CASATTGLGNTIYF	TGTGCCAGCGCTACGACAGGGCTTGGAAACACCATATATTTT
-	TRBV7-8	TRBJ1-3	many	CATSLGTARNTIYF	TGTGCCACCAGCTTAGGGACGGCGAGAAACACCATATATTTT
-	TRBV11-1	TRBJ2-3	many	CASSLGMSTDTQYF	TGTGCCAGCAGCTTAGGAATGAGCACAGATACGCAGTATTTT
TRBD1	TRBV11-2	TRBJ1-3	many	CASSSGTASGNTIYF	TGTGCCAGCAGCTCCGGGACAGCCTCTGGAAACACCATATATTTT